Below, one TCR beta chain is given with its context. Which antigen it targets is not known. Base qualities were left out, and no much larger clone turns up one base away. CDR1 and CDR2 are drawn from the germline V gene (reference sequence): MNHEY, SMNVEV. V lost 6 bases and J lost 6 bases; the stretch between them is 9 bases long. The CDR3, from cysteine to phenylalanine, totals 13 residues. Of all the DNA, just the CDR3 is kept, 39 bases in frame from base 1. To sequence the TCRbeta CDR3 region, genomic DNA was isolated from the sorted cells. TCRbeta CDR3 regions were sequenced using the immunoSEQ Assay. The source is immuneACCESS, and TCRdb retained only in-frame sequences with V and J called. Part of the clones is not carried over; for the studies checked, unresolved V genes explain less than half of this, and the remainder is unexplained. The sample table holds about 81,000 clones, of which around 80% were seen once. The ten most abundant clones make up 6% to 8% of the sample.

The trial excluded patients who had a history of autoimmune disease or who were on systemic immunosuppression. Peripheral blood for TCR sequencing was collected from all dose cohorts at baseline, on cycle 4 day 1, and on cycle 7 day 1. Samples were obtained from an open-label, multicenter, first-in-human phase I dose-escalation trial of ivuxolimab. Adults with locally advanced or metastatic melanoma, renal cell carcinoma, hepatocellular carcinoma or head and neck squamous cell carcinoma were enrolled in the trial. Before TCR sequencing, CD4+ T cells and CD8+ T cells were sorted from peripheral blood as separate populations. The data belong to a study of OX40 agonist ivuxolimab in advanced cancers. With regard to the full study: Ivuxolimab was a fully human IgG2 agonistic monoclonal antibody targeting the costimulatory receptor OX40 (CD134). Intravenous ivuxolimab was administered to patients every 2 weeks at six dose levels: 0.01, 0.1, 0.3, 1.5, 3 and 10 mg/kg. Of the approximately 50 dose-escalation patients, hepatocellular carcinoma was present in about 20, melanoma in roughly 15, renal cell carcinoma in 9 and head and neck cancer in 9. In the dose-escalation cohort, over 65% of patients were male, and the mean age was approximately 60 years, with a range of about 23 to 80. Prior anti-PD-1, anti-PD-L1 or anti-CTLA-4 therapy was permitted, and checkpoint inhibitors had been received by 40% to 50% of dose-escalation patients. Partial responses occurred in three dose-escalation patients, of whom one had hepatocellular carcinoma and two had cutaneous melanoma. The point of sequencing TCRbeta in the periphery was to test whether ivuxolimab changed TCR sequence diversity and drove clonal T-cell expansion. The paper describes the monotherapy dose-escalation part (N ≈ 49 patients) of the phase I trial of ivuxolimab.

The research as a whole found: Low levels of normalized T-cell clonal expansion were also seen in some nonresponding patients. After ivuxolimab, CD8+ T cells had more expanded clones than CD4+ T cells on average. At doses of 0.1 to 3.0 mg/kg, clonal expansion of both CD4+ and CD8+ T cells in blood was seen between baseline and week 6. In the 0.1-3.0 mg/kg groups, partial responders had among the lowest normalized peripheral clonal expansion, particularly in CD8+ T cells. The antigen specificity of the clonally expanded peripheral T cells was not determined.

The sample here was CD4+ or CD8+ T cells sorted from blood, taken in a trial of the OX40 agonist ivuxolimab. Here the chain combines TRBV27 and TRBJ1-6; TRBD1 is perhaps the D gene, given 6 matching bases. The clonotype comes from an adult with an advanced solid tumor such as melanoma, head and neck, liver or kidney cancer. The CDR3: CASRGTINSPLHF. The bases read TGTGCCAGCAGGGGGACAATTAATTCACCCCTCCACTTT.